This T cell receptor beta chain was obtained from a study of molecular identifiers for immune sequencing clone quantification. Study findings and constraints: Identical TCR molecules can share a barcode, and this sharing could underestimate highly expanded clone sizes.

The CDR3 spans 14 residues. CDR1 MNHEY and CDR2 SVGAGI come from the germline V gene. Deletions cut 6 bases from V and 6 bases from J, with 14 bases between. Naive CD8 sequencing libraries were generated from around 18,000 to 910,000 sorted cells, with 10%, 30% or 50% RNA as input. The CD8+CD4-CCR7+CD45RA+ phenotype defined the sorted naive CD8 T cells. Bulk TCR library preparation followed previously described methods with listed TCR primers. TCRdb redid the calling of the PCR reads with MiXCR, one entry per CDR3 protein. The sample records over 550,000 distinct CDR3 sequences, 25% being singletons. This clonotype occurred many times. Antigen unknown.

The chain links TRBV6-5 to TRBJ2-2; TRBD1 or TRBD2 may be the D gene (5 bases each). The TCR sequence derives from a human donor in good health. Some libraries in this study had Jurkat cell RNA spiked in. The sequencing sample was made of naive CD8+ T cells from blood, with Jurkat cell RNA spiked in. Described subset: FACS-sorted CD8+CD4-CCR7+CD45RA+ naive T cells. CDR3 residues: CASSGDSRAGELFF. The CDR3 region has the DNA TGTGCCAGCAGCGGGGATTCCAGGGCCGGGGAGCTGTTTTTT.